This is a list of T cell receptor beta chains from one sample in a study of graft-versus-host responses after intestinal transplantation. Their recognized antigens are unknown. TCRdb's copy holds only in-frame clones and misses some; the assay was immunoSEQ multiplex PCR. The sample lists roughly 100,000 clones, 87% seen once, with more than 0.8% in the top ten. The source material was unstimulated CD4+ T cells sorted from spleen or lymph node cells, sampled before intestinal transplant. The receptors were gathered from a human donor who received an intestinal transplant. Each CDR3 is given with its conserved first and last residue. Each record gives: V gene, D gene, clone size, J gene, CDR3 length, CDR3 protein, CDR3 DNA. The D gene is left open where the match is weak. The size entry is marked missing in some rows and otherwise reads once, few, many or a size class.

>TRBV11-2|NA|once|TRBJ2-1|15
CASSLGWGQHNEQFF
TGTGCCAGCAGCTTAGGCTGGGGGCAACACAATGAGCAGTTCTTC
>TRBV29-1|TRBD1|once|TRBJ2-2|14
CSASTGGPIGELFF
TGCAGCGCCTCAACAGGGGGCCCAATCGGGGAGCTGTTTTTT
>TRBV5-4|NA|few|TRBJ2-3|14
CASSLDDRGDTQYF
TGTGCCAGCAGCTTGGATGATCGGGGAGATACGCAGTATTTT
>TRBV6-1|NA|NA|TRBJ1-5|17
CASSQVGQIISNQPQHF
TGTGCCAGCAGTCAAGTCGGACAGATAATTAGCAATCAGCCCCAGCATTTT
>TRBV7-9|NA|few|TRBJ2-7|13
CASKGTVGYEQYF
TGTGCCAGCAAAGGGACTGTCGGCTACGAGCAGTACTTC
>TRBV9|NA|NA|TRBJ2-2|15
CASGRYRVDTGELFF
TGTGCCAGCGGTCGGTACAGGGTCGACACCGGGGAGCTGTTTTTT
>TRBV6-5|TRBD1|once|TRBJ1-2|14
CASSPGRQGDGYTF
TGTGCCAGCAGCCCTGGTAGACAGGGCGACGGCTACACCTTC
>TRBV5-1|NA|NA|TRBJ2-7|17
CASSLNSGLQVSYEQYF
TGCGCCAGCAGCCTAAACTCGGGACTCCAAGTCTCCTACGAGCAGTACTTC
>TRBV29-1|TRBD1|NA|TRBJ1-1|12
CSVNRGPTEAFF
TGCAGCGTCAACAGGGGTCCCACTGAAGCTTTCTTT
>TRBV7-9|NA|NA|TRBJ1-1|13
CASSALIGTEAFF
TGTGCCAGCAGCGCCTTAATAGGCACTGAAGCTTTCTTT
>TRBV11-3|NA|NA|TRBJ1-5|14
CASSLGGSGQPQHF
TGTGCCAGCAGCTTAGGAGGGTCCGGGCAGCCCCAGCATTTT
>TRBV6-5|NA|NA|TRBJ1-1|14
CASSERQMNTEAFF
TGTGCCAGCAGTGAGAGGCAGATGAACACTGAAGCTTTCTTT
>TRBV12-5|NA|NA|TRBJ2-1|11
CASEYLGPLFF
TGTGCTAGTGAATATCTGGGACCTCTCTTCTTC
>TRBV11-3|NA|NA|TRBJ2-1|13
CASSSTGYNEQFF
TGTGCCAGCAGCTCCACGGGCTACAATGAGCAGTTCTTC
>TRBV18|NA|NA|TRBJ2-3|15
CASSPPASSTDTQYF
TGTGCCAGCTCACCTCCAGCGTCTAGCACAGATACGCAGTATTTT
>TRBV28|NA|NA|TRBJ2-5|18
CASSLAGRGAASGETQYF
TGTGCCAGCAGTTTAGCGGGGCGAGGCGCGGCCTCGGGGGAGACCCAGTACTTC
>TRBV7-3|NA|few|TRBJ2-5|13
CASSIQGGETQYF
TGTGCCAGCAGCATACAGGGAGGAGAGACCCAGTACTTC
>TRBV11-2|NA|NA|TRBJ2-1|14
CASSPRFVRHEQFF
TGTGCCAGCAGCCCCCGCTTTGTTAGGCATGAGCAGTTCTTC
>TRBV5-4|NA|NA|TRBJ2-2|12
CASSFPAGELFF
TGTGCCAGCAGCTTCCCGGCCGGGGAGCTGTTTTTT
>TRBV7-2|NA|NA|TRBJ2-1|15
CASSLYLAGANEQFF
TGTGCCAGCAGCTTATATTTGGCGGGGGCGAATGAGCAGTTCTTC
>TRBV11-1|NA|once|TRBJ2-5|13
CASSPRTQETQYF
TGTGCCAGCAGCCCGCGGACCCAAGAGACCCAGTACTTC
>TRBV28|TRBD2|NA|TRBJ2-5|16
CASSFYSGSAIVTQYF
TGTGCCAGCAGTTTTTATAGCGGGAGTGCCATAGTGACCCAGTACTTC
>TRBV6-5|NA|once|TRBJ1-6|12
CASSNPNSPLHF
TGTGCCAGCAGTAATCCAAATTCACCCCTCCACTTT
>TRBV9|NA|NA|TRBJ2-3|17
CASSPHTQARTTDTQYF
TGTGCCAGCTCCCCCCACACTCAAGCGAGGACCACAGATACGCAGTATTTT
>TRBV19|TRBD2|NA|TRBJ2-1|14
CASSLAGGHNEQFF
TGTGCCAGTAGTCTAGCGGGAGGCCACAATGAGCAGTTCTTC
>TRBV23-1|TRBD1|NA|TRBJ2-7|16
CASSQCTRDSYYEQYF
TGCGCCAGCAGTCAATGCACACGGGACAGCTACTACGAGCAGTACTTC
>TRBV11-3|NA|NA|TRBJ2-1|17
CASSLGPFQTSPNEQFF
TGTGCCAGCAGCTTAGGTCCTTTCCAGACATCGCCCAATGAGCAGTTCTTC
>TRBV30|NA|NA|TRBJ2-3|11
CAWSVSDTQYF
TGTGCCTGGAGTGTGTCAGATACGCAGTATTTT
>TRBV2|TRBD2|NA|TRBJ2-1|14
CASSGTGLVTEQFF
TGTGCCAGCAGCGGAACGGGACTAGTCACTGAGCAGTTCTTC
>TRBV4-1|NA|NA|TRBJ2-2|15
CASSQGALAPGELFF
TGCGCCAGCAGCCAAGGGGCCCTAGCTCCCGGGGAGCTGTTTTTT
>TRBV10-1|NA|NA|TRBJ2-3|20
CARPNRTGRGKGGPTDTQYF
TGCGCCAGGCCCAATCGGACAGGGAGGGGGAAAGGGGGACCCACAGATACGCAGTATTTT
>TRBV29-1|NA|NA|TRBJ2-3|12
CSVDRHTDTQYF
TGCAGCGTTGACAGGCACACAGATACGCAGTATTTT
>TRBV11-3|TRBD2|few|TRBJ2-3|12
CASSLREGGQYF
TGTGCCAGCAGCTTGAGGGAGGGAGGGCAGTATTTT
>TRBV6-5|TRBD1|NA|TRBJ2-5|15
CASSSDRVTFETQYF
TGTGCCAGCAGCTCCGACAGGGTTACGTTCGAGACCCAGTACTTC
>TRBV4-1|NA|NA|TRBJ2-1|19
CASSQVFPGLIGSVNEQFF
TGCGCCAGCAGCCAAGTATTCCCGGGGCTGATCGGTTCCGTGAATGAGCAGTTCTTC
>TRBV12-5|NA|NA|TRBJ2-1|15
CASGQRQSLDNEQFF
TGTGCTAGTGGTCAACGACAGAGTTTGGACAATGAGCAGTTCTTC
>TRBV6-6|TRBD2|NA|TRBJ2-7|13
CASSLSAGDEQYF
TGTGCCAGCAGTTTATCAGCGGGGGACGAGCAGTACTTC
>TRBV21-1|NA|NA|TRBJ2-2|17
CASSKGGWGIGTGELFF
NA
>TRBV28|NA|NA|TRBJ2-5|14
CASIAVADQETQYF
TGTGCCAGCATAGCTGTTGCAGACCAAGAGACCCAGTACTTC
>TRBV5-1|TRBD2|NA|TRBJ2-7|15
CASSPGVAGNYEQYF
TGCGCCAGCAGCCCCGGGGTAGCGGGGAACTACGAGCAGTACTTC
>TRBV7-6|NA|once|TRBJ2-2|17
CASSLALGRANTGELFF
TGTGCCAGCAGCTTAGCGCTAGGCAGAGCGAACACCGGGGAGCTGTTTTTT
>TRBV6-6|NA|NA|TRBJ2-7|13
CASRSQLQYEQYF
TGTGCCAGCAGATCCCAACTTCAGTACGAGCAGTACTTC
>TRBV7-9|NA|few|TRBJ1-4|15
CASRKAGRPNEKLFF
TGTGCCAGCAGAAAAGCAGGGAGACCTAATGAAAAACTGTTTTTT
>TRBV12-5|NA|NA|TRBJ2-1|12
CASGGGYNEQFF
TGTGCTAGTGGTGGGGGATACAATGAGCAGTTCTTC
>TRBV9|NA|NA|TRBJ1-6|15
CASSVEAGMNSPLHF
TGTGCCAGCAGCGTAGAGGCAGGGATGAATTCACCCCTCCACTTT
>TRBV28|TRBD1|NA|TRBJ1-2|14
CASRPTGGVYGYTF
TGTGCCAGCAGACCGACAGGGGGGGTCTATGGCTACACCTTC
>TRBV19|NA|NA|TRBJ2-1|15
CASSIGQENNNEQFF
TGTGCCAGTAGTATAGGACAGGAGAATAACAATGAGCAGTTCTTC
>TRBV19|NA|once|TRBJ2-7|13
CASTGGARLEQYF
TGTGCCAGTACCGGAGGCGCGCGTTTGGAGCAGTACTTC
>TRBV4-2|TRBD2|NA|TRBJ2-5|17
CASSQLAGGGAQETQYF
TGTGCCAGCAGCCAACTAGCGGGAGGTGGGGCCCAAGAGACCCAGTACTTC
>TRBV9|TRBD2|NA|TRBJ2-5|17
CASSVVWGTSGSETQYF
TGTGCCAGCAGCGTAGTGTGGGGGACTAGCGGGAGTGAGACCCAGTACTTC
>TRBV6-4|TRBD1|NA|TRBJ1-1|15
CASSDGDRVNTEAFF
TGTGCCAGCAGTGACGGGGACAGGGTGAACACTGAAGCTTTCTTT
>TRBV5-1|NA|NA|TRBJ2-5|11
CASSYQETQYF
TGCGCCAGCAGCTACCAAGAGACCCAGTACTTC
>TRBV7-9|NA|NA|TRBJ1-2|14
CASSQIRVEYGYTF
TGTGCCAGCAGCCAGATCAGGGTGGAATATGGCTACACCTTC